This T cell receptor beta chain was retrieved from a study of cytomegalovirus exposure and HLA in healthy donors. Of note for this clone: No antigen is known for it.

Use of 60 Vbeta and 13 Jbeta primers characterized the PCR. Some clones are missing from TCRdb's copy, which holds only in-frame ones; the method was immunoSEQ multiplex PCR. In total, the table holds some 72,000 clones. J lost 5 bases, V lost 2 bases, and 15 bases had no gene match. The CDR3 runs 19 residues. Germline V gives CDR1 LGHNA, CDR2 YNFKEQ. Whole-study results and caveats: The presence/absence work took it that sequencing depth was about the same across donors. Fewer N-insertions than the roughly 670-donor mean were reportedly shown by an Asian-associated ancestry cluster in a later analysis.

The TCR sequence derives from a boy between 5 and 17 years old in good health and CMV-seronegative. The sample taken for sequencing was PBMCs. The rearrangement joins TRBV4-2 to TRBJ2-2; 9 nucleotides line up with TRBD2. The CDR3 region has the DNA TGTGCCAGCAGCCAAACCCGCGTTGGGGCGGGAGGGGAAACCGGGGAGCTGTTTTTT. Translated: CASSQTRVGAGGETGELFF.